This T cell receptor beta chain was profiled in a study of long-term antiretroviral therapy in people with HIV. The V gene's germline CDR1 is MDHEN and CDR2 SYDVKM. Deletions cut 5 bases from V and 2 bases from J, with 13 bases between. There are 15 residues in the CDR3. Sequencing used immunoSEQ v3.0 at survey level. Generated by immunoSEQ multiplex PCR, the TCRdb table keeps only in-frame clones and is missing some. This sample has about 25,000 clones, with 80% to 90% found just once. This receptor was taken from a man aged 50 or older with HIV. The chain employs TRBV28 and TRBJ1-5; TRBD1 might be the D (6 bases). Sequences were derived from unsorted PBMCs, sampled 1.2 years after starting antiretroviral therapy. The CDR3 bases are TGTGCCAGCAGTATAGGGGGGGGCGGCAATCAGCCCCAGCATTTT. Amino acid sequence: CASSIGGGGNQPQHF.